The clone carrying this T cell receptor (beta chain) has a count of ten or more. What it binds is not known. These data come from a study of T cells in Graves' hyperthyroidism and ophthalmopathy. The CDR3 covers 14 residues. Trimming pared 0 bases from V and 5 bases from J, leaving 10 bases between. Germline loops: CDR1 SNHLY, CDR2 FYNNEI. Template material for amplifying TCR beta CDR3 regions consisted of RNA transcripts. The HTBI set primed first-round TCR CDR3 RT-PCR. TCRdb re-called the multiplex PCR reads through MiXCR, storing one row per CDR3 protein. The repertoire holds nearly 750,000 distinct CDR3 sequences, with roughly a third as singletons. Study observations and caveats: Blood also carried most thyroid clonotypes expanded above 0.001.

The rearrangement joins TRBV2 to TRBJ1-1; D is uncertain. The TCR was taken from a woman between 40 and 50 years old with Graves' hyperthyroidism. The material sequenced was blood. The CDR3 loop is CASSEALRRTEAFF. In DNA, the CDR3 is TGTGCCAGCAGTGAAGCGCTGAGGAGGACTGAAGCTTTCTTT. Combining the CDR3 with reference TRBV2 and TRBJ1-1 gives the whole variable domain EPEVTQTPSHQVTQMGQEVILRCVPISNHLYFYWYRQILGQKVEFLVSFYNNEISEKSEIFDDQFSVERPDGSNFTLKIRSTKLEDSAMYFCASSEALRRTEAFFGQGTRLTVV.